This record concerns one T cell receptor beta chain sequence. Its antigen is not identified. The data were obtained in a study of PD-1 blockade in classical Hodgkin lymphoma. CDR3 length: 15 amino acids. Germline CDR1 MDHEN, CDR2 SYDVKM. V was shortened by 4 bases and J by 3 bases, with 16 bases between the two germline ends. The method was immunoSEQ multiplex PCR; TCRdb's version includes in-frame clones alone and lacks a portion of them. Here the sample spans 15,000 to 20,000 clones, 75% to 90% being singletons. Described time point: newly diagnosed, previously untreated cHL patient sample. What served as comparison were PBMCs in newly diagnosed, untreated classical Hodgkin lymphoma. Study-wide findings and caveats: Relative to healthy donors, newly diagnosed patients reportedly had lower baseline TCR diversity, which was reported as lower still in relapsed/refractory patients. Sources of repertoire differences remain undefined, possibly disease activity or prior therapy.

Material for sequencing was peripheral blood mononuclear cells (PBMCs). The TCR originated in a human donor with classical Hodgkin lymphoma. The rearrangement uses TRBV28 and TRBJ2-7, with a tentative D call TRBD1 (6 bases). The DNA for the CDR3 is TGTGCCAGCAGTTCAGGCAGGACAGCCAACTACGAGCAGTACTTC. Residues: CASSSGRTANYEQYF.